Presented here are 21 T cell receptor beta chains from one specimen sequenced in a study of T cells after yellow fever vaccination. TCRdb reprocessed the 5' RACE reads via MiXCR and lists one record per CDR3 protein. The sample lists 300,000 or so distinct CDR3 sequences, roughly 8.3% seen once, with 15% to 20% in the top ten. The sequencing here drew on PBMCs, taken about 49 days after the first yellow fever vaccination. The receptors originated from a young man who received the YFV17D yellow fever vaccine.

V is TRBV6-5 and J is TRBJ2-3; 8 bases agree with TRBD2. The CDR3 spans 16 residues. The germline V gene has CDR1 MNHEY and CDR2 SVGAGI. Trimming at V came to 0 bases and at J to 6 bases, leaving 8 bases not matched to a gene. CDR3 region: CASSYSPGGAWDTQYF. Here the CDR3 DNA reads TGTGCCAGCAGTTACTCTCCCGGGGGGGCATGGGATACGCAGTATTTT.

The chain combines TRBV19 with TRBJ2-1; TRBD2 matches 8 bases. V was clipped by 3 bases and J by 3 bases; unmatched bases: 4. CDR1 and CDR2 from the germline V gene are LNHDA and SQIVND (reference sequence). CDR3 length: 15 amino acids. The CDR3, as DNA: TGTGCCAGTAGTATGAGAGCGGGGGTCTACAATGAGCAGTTCTTC. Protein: CASSMRAGVYNEQFF.

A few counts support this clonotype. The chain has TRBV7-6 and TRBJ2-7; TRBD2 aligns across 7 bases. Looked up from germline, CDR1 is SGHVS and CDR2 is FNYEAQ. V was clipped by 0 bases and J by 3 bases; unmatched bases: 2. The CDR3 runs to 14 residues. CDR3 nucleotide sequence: TGTGCCAGCAGCTTAGCTGGGGGGGTCTACGAGCAGTACTTC. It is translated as CASSLAGGVYEQYF.

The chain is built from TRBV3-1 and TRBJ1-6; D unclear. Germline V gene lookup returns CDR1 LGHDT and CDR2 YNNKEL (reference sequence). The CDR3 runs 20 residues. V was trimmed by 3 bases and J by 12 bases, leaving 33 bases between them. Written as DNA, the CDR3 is TGTGCCAGCAGCCAGGCTTTCTCGGGTTTAGACATTCCAAGCCATGTACCCCTCCACTTT. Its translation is CASSQAFSGLDIPSHVPLHF.

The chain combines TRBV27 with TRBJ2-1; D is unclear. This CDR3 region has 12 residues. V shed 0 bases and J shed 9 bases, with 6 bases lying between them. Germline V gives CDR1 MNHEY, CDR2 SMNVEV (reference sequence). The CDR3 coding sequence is TGTGCCAGCAGTTTATCCTATGGTGAGCAGTTCTTC. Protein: CASSLSYGEQFF.

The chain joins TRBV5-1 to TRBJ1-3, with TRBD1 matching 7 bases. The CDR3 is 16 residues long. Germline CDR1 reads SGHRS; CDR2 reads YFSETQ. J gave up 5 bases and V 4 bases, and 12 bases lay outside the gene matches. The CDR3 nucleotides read TGCGCCAGCAGCCGGGGTCCAGGGGACAGCCGAAACACCATATATTTT. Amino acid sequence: CASSRGPGDSRNTIYF.

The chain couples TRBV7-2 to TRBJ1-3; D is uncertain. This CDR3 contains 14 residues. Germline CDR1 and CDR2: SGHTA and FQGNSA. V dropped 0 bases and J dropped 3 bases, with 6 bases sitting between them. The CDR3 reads CASSLAHIGNTIYF. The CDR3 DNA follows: TGTGCCAGCAGCTTAGCCCATATTGGAAACACCATATATTTT.

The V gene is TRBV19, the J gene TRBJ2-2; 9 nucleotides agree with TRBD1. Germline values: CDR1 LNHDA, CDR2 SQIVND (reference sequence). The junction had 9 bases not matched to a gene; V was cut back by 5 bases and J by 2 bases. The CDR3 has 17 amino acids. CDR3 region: CASSRGQGSFNTGELFF. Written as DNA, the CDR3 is TGTGCCAGTAGTCGTGGACAGGGGTCTTTTAACACCGGGGAGCTGTTTTTT. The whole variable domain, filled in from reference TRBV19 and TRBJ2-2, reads DGGITQSPKYLFRKEGQNVTLSCEQNLNHDAMYWYRQDPGQGLRLIYYSQIVNDFQKGDIAEGYSVSREKKESFPLTVTSAQKNPTAFYLCASSRGQGSFNTGELFFGEGSRLTVL.

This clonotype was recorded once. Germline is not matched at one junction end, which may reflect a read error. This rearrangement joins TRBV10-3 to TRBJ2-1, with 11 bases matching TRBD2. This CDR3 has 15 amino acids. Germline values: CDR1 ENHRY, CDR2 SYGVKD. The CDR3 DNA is TGTGCCATCAGAAGCTTTACTAGCGGGGGCAATGAGCAGATCTTC. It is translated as CAIRSFTSGGNEQIF.

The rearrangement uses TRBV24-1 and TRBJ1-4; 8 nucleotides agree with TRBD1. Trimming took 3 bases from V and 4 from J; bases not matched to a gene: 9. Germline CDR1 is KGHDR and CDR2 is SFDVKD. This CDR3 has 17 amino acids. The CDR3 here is CATSDARTGSGNEKLFF. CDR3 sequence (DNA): TGTGCCACCAGTGATGCCCGGACAGGGAGCGGTAATGAAAAACTGTTTTTT.

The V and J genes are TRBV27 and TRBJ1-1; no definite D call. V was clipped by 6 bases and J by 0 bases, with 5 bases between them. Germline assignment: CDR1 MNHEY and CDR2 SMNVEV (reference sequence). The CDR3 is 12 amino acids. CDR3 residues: CASRTLNTEAFF. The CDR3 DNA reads TGTGCCAGCAGAACACTGAACACTGAAGCTTTCTTT.

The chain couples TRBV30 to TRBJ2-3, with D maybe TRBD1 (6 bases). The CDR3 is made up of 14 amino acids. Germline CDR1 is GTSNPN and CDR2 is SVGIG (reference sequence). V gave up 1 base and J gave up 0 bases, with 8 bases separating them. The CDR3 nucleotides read TGTGCCTGGAGTGGAACAGGGAGCACAGATACGCAGTATTTT. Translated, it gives CAWSGTGSTDTQYF.

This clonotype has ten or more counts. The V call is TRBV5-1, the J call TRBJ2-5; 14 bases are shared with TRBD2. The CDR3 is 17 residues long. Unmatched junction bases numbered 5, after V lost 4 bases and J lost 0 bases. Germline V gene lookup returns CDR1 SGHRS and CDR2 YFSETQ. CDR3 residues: CASSKGLAGDNQETQYF. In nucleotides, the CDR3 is TGCGCCAGCAGCAAGGGACTAGCGGGGGATAACCAAGAGACCCAGTACTTC.

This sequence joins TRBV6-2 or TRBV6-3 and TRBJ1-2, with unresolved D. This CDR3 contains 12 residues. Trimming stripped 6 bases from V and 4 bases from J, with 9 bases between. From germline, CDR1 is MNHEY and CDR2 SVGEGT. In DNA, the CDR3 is TGTGCCAGCAGGGGTCCGATCTATGGCTACACCTTC. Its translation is CASRGPIYGYTF.

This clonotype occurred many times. CDR3 DNA sequence: TGCGCCAGCAGCTCTCGGGCTCGGGGGGAGACCCAGTACTTC. This codes for CASSSRARGETQYF. V gene TRBV5-1 combines with J gene TRBJ2-5, with D maybe TRBD2 (6 bases). The germline gives CDR1 SGHRS, CDR2 YFSETQ. V dropped 3 bases and J dropped 5 bases, with 14 bases sitting between them. This CDR3 comprises 14 residues.

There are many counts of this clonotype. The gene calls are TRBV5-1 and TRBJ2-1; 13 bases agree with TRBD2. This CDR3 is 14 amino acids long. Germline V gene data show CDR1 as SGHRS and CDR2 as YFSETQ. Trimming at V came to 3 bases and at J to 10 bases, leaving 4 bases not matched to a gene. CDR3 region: CASSSGLAGAEQFF. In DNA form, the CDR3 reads TGCGCCAGCAGCTCTGGACTAGCGGGGGCCGAGCAGTTCTTC. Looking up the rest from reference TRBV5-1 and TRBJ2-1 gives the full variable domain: KAGVTQTPRYLIKTRGQQVTLSCSPISGHRSVSWYQQTPGQGLQFLFEYFSETQRNKGNFPGRFSGRQFSNSRSEMNVSTLELGDSALYLCASSSGLAGAEQFFGPGTRLTVL.

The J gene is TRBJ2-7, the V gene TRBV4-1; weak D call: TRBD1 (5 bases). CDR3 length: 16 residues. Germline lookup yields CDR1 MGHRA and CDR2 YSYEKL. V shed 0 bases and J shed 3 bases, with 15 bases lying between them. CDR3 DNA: TGCGCCAGCAGCCAAGATCCGGCAGGGTCGGGCTACGAGCAGTACTTC. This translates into CASSQDPAGSGYEQYF.

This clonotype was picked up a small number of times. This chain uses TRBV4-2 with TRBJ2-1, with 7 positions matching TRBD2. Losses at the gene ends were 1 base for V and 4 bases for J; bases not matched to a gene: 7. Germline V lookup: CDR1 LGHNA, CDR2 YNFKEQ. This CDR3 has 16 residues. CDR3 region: CASSQGPGGGYNEQFF. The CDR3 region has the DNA TGTGCCAGCAGCCAAGGGCCTGGCGGGGGATACAATGAGCAGTTCTTC.

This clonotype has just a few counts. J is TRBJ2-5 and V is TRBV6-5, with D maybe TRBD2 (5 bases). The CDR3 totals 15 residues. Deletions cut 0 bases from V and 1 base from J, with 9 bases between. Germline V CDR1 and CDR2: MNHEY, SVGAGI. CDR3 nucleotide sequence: TGTGCCAGCAGTTACTCGTCGAGCGGCCAAGAGACCCAGTACTTC. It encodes CASSYSSSGQETQYF.

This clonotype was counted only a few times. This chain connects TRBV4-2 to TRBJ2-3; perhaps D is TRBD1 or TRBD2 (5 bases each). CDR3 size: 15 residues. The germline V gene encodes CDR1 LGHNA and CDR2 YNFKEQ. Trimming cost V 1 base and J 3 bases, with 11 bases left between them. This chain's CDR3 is CASSQAGGATDTQYF. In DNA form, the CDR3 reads TGTGCCAGCAGCCAAGCTGGGGGAGCAACAGATACGCAGTATTTT.

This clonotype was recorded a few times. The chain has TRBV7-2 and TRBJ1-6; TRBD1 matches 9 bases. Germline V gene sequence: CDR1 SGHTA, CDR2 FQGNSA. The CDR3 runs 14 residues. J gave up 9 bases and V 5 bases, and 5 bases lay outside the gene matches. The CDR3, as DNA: TGTGCCAGCAGCCGGGACAGGGCTCCTTCACCCCTCCACTTT. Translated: CASSRDRAPSPLHF.